This TCR beta chain comes out of a study of cytomegalovirus exposure and HLA in healthy donors. CDR3 length: 16 amino acids. Germline lookup yields CDR1 MGHRA and CDR2 YSYEKL. Regarding the study as a whole: In vitro experiments confirmed that three CMV-associated chains were specific for CMV antigens.

As concerns this clone: Its antigen is unidentified.

Both 60 Vbeta primers and 13 Jbeta primers went into the PCR. Only in-frame clones appear in the TCRdb table, and some are missing; sequencing was by immunoSEQ multiplex PCR. Seen here are roughly 80,000 clones, more than 75% observed once, and the top ten hold approximately 3.4%. Sequenced sample: PBMCs. The origin of this receptor is a man aged 35 to 55 in good health and CMV-seronegative. The chain uses TRBV4-1 and TRBJ2-5, with TRBD1 matching 9 bases. The end of the DNA aligns better with TRBJ2-7, so the J call may be wrong. Here the CDR3 reads CASSRVRDRAYYEQYF. CDR3 nucleotide sequence: TGCGCCAGCAGCCGCGTCCGGGACAGGGCATACTACGAGCAGTACTTC.